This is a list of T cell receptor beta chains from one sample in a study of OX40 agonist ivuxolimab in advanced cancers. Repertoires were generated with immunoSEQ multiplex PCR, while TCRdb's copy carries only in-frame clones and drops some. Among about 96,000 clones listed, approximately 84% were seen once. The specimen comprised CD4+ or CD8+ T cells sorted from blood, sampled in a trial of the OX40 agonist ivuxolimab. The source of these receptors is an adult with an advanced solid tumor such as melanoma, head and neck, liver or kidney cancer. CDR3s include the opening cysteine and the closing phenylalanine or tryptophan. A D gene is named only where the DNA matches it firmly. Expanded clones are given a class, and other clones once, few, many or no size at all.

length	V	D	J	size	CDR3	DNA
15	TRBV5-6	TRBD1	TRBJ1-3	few	CASIPMTGAGNTIYF	TGTGCCAGCATCCCAATGACAGGGGCTGGAAACACCATATATTTT
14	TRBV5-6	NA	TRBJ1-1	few	CASSLEALETEAFF	TGTGCCAGCAGCTTGGAAGCCCTGGAGACTGAAGCTTTCTTT
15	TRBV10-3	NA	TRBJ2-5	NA	CAISHASDRIETQYF	TGTGCCATCAGCCACGCCTCAGACAGGATAGAGACCCAGTACTTC
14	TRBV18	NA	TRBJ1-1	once	CASSPIGEGAEAFF	TGTGCCAGCTCACCAATCGGGGAGGGGGCTGAAGCTTTCTTT
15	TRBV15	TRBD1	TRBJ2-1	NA	CATSRAGTGDHKQFF	TGTGCCACCAGCAGGGCCGGGACAGGGGACCACAAGCAGTTCTTC
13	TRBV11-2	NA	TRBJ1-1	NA	CASSSRSDTEAFF	TGTGCCAGCAGCTCTCGTTCGGACACTGAAGCTTTCTTT
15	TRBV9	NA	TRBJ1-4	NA	CASSPGRGRVEKLFF	TGTGCCAGCAGCCCGGGGAGAGGGCGGGTCGAAAAACTGTTTTTT
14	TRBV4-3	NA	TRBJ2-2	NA	CASSQVDYTGELFF	TGCGCCAGCAGCCAAGTTGACTACACCGGGGAGCTGTTTTTT
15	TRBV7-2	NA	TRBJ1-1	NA	CASSLASRINTEAFF	TGTGCCAGCAGCTTAGCGTCCAGGATTAACACTGAAGCTTTCTTT
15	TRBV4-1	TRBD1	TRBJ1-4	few	CASSQTGSRNEKLFF	TGCGCCAGCAGCCAGACAGGGTCCCGTAATGAAAAACTGTTTTTT
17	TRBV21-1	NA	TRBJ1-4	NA	CASSKIPGQGSNEKLFF	TGTGCCAGCAGCAAAATTCCGGGACAGGGTTCCAATGAAAAACTGTTTTTT
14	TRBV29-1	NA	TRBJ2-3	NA	CSVEAPAGSDTQYF	TGCAGCGTTGAGGCCCCTGCAGGATCAGATACGCAGTATTTT
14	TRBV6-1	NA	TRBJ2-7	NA	CASRSGTDTYEQYF	TGTGCCAGCAGGTCCGGGACTGACACCTACGAGCAGTACTTC
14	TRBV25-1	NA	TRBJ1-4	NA	CASRRGWTNEKLFF	TGTGCCAGTCGTAGGGGGTGGACTAATGAAAAACTGTTTTTT
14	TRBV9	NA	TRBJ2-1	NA	CASSVGLEYNEQFF	TGTGCCAGCAGCGTAGGACTAGAATACAATGAGCAGTTCTTC
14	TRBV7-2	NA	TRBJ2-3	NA	CASSLDGFGDTQYF	TGTGCCAGCAGCTTAGATGGGTTCGGGGATACGCAGTATTTT
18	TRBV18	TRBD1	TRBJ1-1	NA	CASSLKISTGTGGTEAFF	TGTGCCAGCTCACTTAAGATTTCAACCGGGACAGGGGGCACTGAAGCTTTCTTT
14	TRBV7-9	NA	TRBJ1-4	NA	CASQVGDLNEKLFF	TGTGCCAGCCAAGTGGGCGATCTTAATGAAAAACTGTTTTTT
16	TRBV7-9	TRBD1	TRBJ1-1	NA	CASSFGQGEGNTEAFF	TGTGCCAGCAGCTTCGGACAGGGAGAGGGAAACACTGAAGCTTTCTTT
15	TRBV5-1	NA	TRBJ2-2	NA	CASSLLGGNTGELFF	TGCGCCAGCAGCTTATTAGGGGGAAACACCGGGGAGCTGTTTTTT
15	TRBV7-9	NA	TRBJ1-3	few	CASSLEGGSGNTIYF	TGTGCCAGCAGCTTAGAAGGGGGATCTGGAAACACCATATATTTT
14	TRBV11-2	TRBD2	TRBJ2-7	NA	CASSSGLAFAEQYF	TGTGCCAGCAGCTCGGGACTAGCGTTCGCCGAGCAGTACTTC
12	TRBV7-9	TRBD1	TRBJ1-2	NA	CASSFDRAVRTF	TGTGCCAGCAGCTTCGACAGGGCCGTTAGGACCTTC
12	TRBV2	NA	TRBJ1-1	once	CASGGQNTEAFF	TGTGCCAGCGGGGGGCAGAACACTGAAGCTTTCTTT
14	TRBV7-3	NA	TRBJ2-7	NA	CASSLVAATYEQYF	TGTGCCAGCAGCTTAGTGGCGGCGACCTACGAGCAGTACTTC
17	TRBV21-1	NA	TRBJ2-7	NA	CASSSARTSGRKNEQYF	TGTGCCAGCAGCTCGGCCCGGACTAGCGGGAGGAAGAACGAGCAGTACTTC
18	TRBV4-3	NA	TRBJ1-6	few	CASSQDLLPRGLNSPLHF	TGCGCCAGCAGCCAAGATCTCCTCCCCCGGGGTCTCAATTCACCCCTCCACTTT
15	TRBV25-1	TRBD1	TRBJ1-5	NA	CASSLTGNSNQPQHF	TGTGCCAGCAGTTTGACAGGGAATAGCAATCAGCCCCAGCATTTT
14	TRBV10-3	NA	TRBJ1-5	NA	CAISEVGGDQPQHF	TGTGCCATCAGTGAGGTTGGGGGAGATCAGCCCCAGCATTTT
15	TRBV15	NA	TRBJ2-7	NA	CATSSSTTGTNEQYF	TGTGCCACCAGCAGCTCAACTACAGGGACGAACGAGCAGTACTTC
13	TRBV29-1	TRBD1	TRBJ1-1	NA	CSVGRDRGTEAFF	TGCAGCGTTGGCCGGGACAGGGGCACTGAAGCTTTCTTT
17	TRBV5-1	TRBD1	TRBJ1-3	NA	CASSLAGGQGAGNTIYF	TGCGCCAGCAGCTTGGCCGGTGGACAGGGGGCTGGAAACACCATATATTTT
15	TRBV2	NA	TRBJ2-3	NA	CASSEGTASRDTQYF	TGTGCCAGCAGTGAAGGGACTGCCAGTAGGGATACGCAGTATTTT
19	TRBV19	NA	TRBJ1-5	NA	CASSSRTRSSLYGNQPQHF	TGTGCCAGTAGTTCCCGGACACGCTCCTCATTATATGGCAATCAGCCCCAGCATTTT
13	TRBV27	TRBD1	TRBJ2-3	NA	CASSFRGTDTQYF	TGTGCCAGCAGTTTCAGGGGGACAGATACGCAGTATTTT
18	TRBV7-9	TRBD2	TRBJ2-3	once	CASSPGISGTLRTDTQYF	TGTGCCAGCAGCCCAGGGATTAGCGGGACCCTACGCACAGATACGCAGTATTTT
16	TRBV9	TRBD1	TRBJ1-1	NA	CASSARPGTGVTEAFF	TGTGCCAGCAGCGCCAGACCCGGGACAGGGGTCACTGAAGCTTTCTTT
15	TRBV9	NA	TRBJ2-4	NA	CASSVGAQAKNIQYF	TGTGCCAGCAGCGTAGGAGCGCAAGCCAAAAACATTCAGTACTTC
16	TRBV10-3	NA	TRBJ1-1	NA	CAISERAGDLNTEAFF	TGTGCCATCAGTGAGAGGGCAGGCGACCTGAACACTGAAGCTTTCTTT
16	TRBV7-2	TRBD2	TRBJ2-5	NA	CASSLDLAGYQETQYF	TGTGCCAGCAGCTTAGACCTAGCGGGGTACCAAGAGACCCAGTACTTC
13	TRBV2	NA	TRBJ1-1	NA	CASSEAANTEAFF	TGTGCCAGCAGTGAGGCAGCTAACACTGAAGCTTTCTTT